Listed here is a single T cell receptor (beta chain). This clonotype was recorded at least ten times. Its antigen is unknown. Within one base of it there is no much larger clone, and no base qualities were kept. The sample comes from a study of molecular identifiers for immune sequencing clone quantification (dated by TCRdb to 2016 to 2018). With regard to the full study: For a replicate experiment, the RNA from either about 20,000 or 100,000 naive CD8 T cells was divided into five aliquots, and four of those aliquots went on to sequencing. The study was a methods study using CD8 T cells to benchmark molecular-identifier clustering-based TCR repertoire sequencing (MIDCIRS) and TCR RNA copy counting. Broad study findings and their caveats: When barcode sub-clustering was left out, chimeric consensus sequences inflated TCR diversity, with chimeras reaching as high as 47%. Naive libraries contained spiked-in Jurkat TCR RNA (around eleven copies' worth), which is not part of the donor repertoire. Modeling gave about three recovered TCR RNA copies per cell versus around 10 by digital PCR, implying about 30% capture efficiency. Spiked-in Jurkat TCR RNA equivalent to a single cell was reported to be detectable even among more than 900,000 naive CD8 T cells. In CMV-specific effector cells, clones with more than 20 RNA copies contained over 97% of molecules, whereas in naive cells such clones contained under 1% of molecules. Highly expanded clone sizes could be underestimated because identical TCR molecules may share a barcode.

There are 13 amino acids in the CDR3, from cysteine to phenylalanine inclusive. Only the CDR3 part of the read is kept: 39 bases, read in frame from the first base. CDR1 and CDR2 are read off the germline V gene as SQVTM and ANQGSEA. V and J are truncated by 0 bases and 8 bases respectively, leaving an intervening sequence of 11 bases. Naive CD8 T cell libraries were made from approximately 22,000 to 940,000 sorted cells using 10%, 30% or 50% of purified RNA. On a BD FACSAria II, naive CD8 T cells were FACS-sorted as CD8+CD4-CCR7+CD45RA+ and collected into RLT Plus buffer. Detection sensitivity was tested by spiking Jurkat RNA equal to fewer than twelve TCR copies' worth into samples containing roughly 19,000-1,000,000 naive CD8 T cells. CD8 T cells were enriched with RosetteSep CD8+ T Cell Enrichment Cocktail and Ficoll-Paque, followed by ACK red cell lysis. Libraries came from PCR. Sequencing used an Illumina HiSeq 4000. Bulk TCR libraries were generated as previously described, with the TCR primers listed in Table S5 used. Total RNA was purified with the Qiagen AllPrep DNA/RNA kit. Before analysis, reads from multiple sequencing runs of one library were combined. Regarding the original processing steps: Reads were retained only if their TCR constant sequence matched exactly, and those retained reads were trimmed to 150 nt and grouped according to their 12-nt molecular barcodes. Reads inside each barcode group were sub-clustered using a 15% Levenshtein threshold, and a quality-weighted consensus sequence was constructed for each RNA molecule. Non-functional sequences were removed, as were lower-count sequences one edit away from another. On the basis of fitting two negative binomial distributions, barcode sub-clusters with fewer than 20% of the maximum read count were discarded. TCRdb cleaned the public reads at Q25 with fastp, built clones with MiXCR and kept in-frame beta chains. All rows with the same CDR3 protein become a single entry with the most common DNA and genes. The V and J calls here are based on TCRdb, not the publication. The sample data list over 600,000 distinct CDR3 sequences, and less than 20% of these were observed just once. 0.7% to 1% of the sample comes from the top ten.

The chain couples TRBV29-1 to TRBJ2-4; the D gene is unclear. Material for sequencing was naive CD8+ T cells from blood, with Jurkat cell RNA spiked in. In the paper's terms, the cell subset or site label means: FACS-sorted CD8+CD4-CCR7+CD45RA+ naive T cells. The clonotype was recovered from a human donor in good health. Some libraries in this study had Jurkat cell RNA spiked in. The sequence in DNA is TGCAGCGTTGAAGAGATGGGCCGGGACATTCAGTACTTC. It translates to CSVEEMGRDIQYF.